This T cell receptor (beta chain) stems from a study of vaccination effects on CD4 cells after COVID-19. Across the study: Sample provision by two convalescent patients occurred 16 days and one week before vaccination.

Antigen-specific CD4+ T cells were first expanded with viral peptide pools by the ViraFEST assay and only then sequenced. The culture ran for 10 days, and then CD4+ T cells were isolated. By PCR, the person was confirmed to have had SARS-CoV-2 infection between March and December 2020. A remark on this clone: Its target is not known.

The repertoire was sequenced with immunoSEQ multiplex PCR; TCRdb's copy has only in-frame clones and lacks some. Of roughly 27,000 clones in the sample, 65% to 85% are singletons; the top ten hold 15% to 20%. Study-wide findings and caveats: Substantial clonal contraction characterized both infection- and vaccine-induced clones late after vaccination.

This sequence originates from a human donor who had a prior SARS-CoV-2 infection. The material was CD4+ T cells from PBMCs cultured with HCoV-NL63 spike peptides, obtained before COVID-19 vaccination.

CDR3: CASSGTYSSTDTQYF. The CDR3 DNA sequence: TGTGCCAGCAGTGGGACTTACTCTAGCACAGATACGCAGTATTTT. The chain employs TRBV2 and TRBJ2-3; D may be TRBD2 (5 bases). V lost 4 bases and J 0 bases, leaving 11 bases between the germline ends. Germline assignment: CDR1 SNHLY and CDR2 FYNNEI. This CDR3 has 15 residues.